This is a list of T cell receptor beta chains from one sample in a study of blood T cell repertoires in COVID-19. Profiling relied on immunoSEQ multiplex PCR, and the TCRdb table lists in-frame clones only, not all of them. The table lists 200,000 to 300,000 clones, around 89% of them singletons. The sample consisted of PBMCs or T cells enriched from blood (not recorded which). These TCRs come from a woman aged 40 to 49 with acute COVID-19. The CDR3 runs from the conserved cysteine through the conserved F or W. D genes are given only for firm matches. Clone size is shown for a subset of rows, as once, few, many or a class of expanded clone.

D: -; J: TRBJ2-2; size: -; V: TRBV11-3; CDR3: CASSLGGRQAGELFF; DNA: TGTGCCAGCAGCTTAGGGGGGAGACAGGCCGGGGAGCTGTTTTTT
D: TRBD2; J: TRBJ2-3; size: -; V: TRBV9; CDR3: CASSVETSGGSRTDTQYF; DNA: TGTGCCAGCAGCGTAGAGACTAGCGGGGGGTCCCGCACAGATACGCAGTATTTT
D: -; J: TRBJ1-5; size: once; V: TRBV10-3; CDR3: CAISDRGKVGNQPQHF; DNA: TGTGCCATCAGTGATCGAGGGAAAGTCGGCAATCAGCCCCAGCATTTT
D: -; J: TRBJ2-7; size: -; V: TRBV7-2; CDR3: CASSLVGGSYEQYF; DNA: TGTGCCAGCAGCTTAGTGGGGGGATCCTACGAGCAGTACTTC
D: TRBD1; J: TRBJ2-6; size: -; V: TRBV7-2; CDR3: CASSLPPGGISGANVLTF; DNA: TGTGCCAGCAGCTTACCCCCAGGGGGTATCTCTGGGGCCAACGTCCTGACTTTC
D: -; J: TRBJ2-2; size: -; V: TRBV29-1; CDR3: CSVGGWQGGNTGELFF; DNA: TGCAGCGTTGGAGGGTGGCAGGGGGGGAACACCGGGGAGCTGTTTTTT
D: -; J: TRBJ2-5; size: -; V: TRBV19; CDR3: CASKKGGPQGETQYF; DNA: TGTGCCAGTAAAAAAGGGGGACCCCAAGGAGAGACCCAGTACTTC
D: -; J: TRBJ2-6; size: -; V: TRBV24-1; CDR3: CATSDQQSGANVLTF; DNA: TGTGCCACCAGTGATCAACAGTCTGGGGCCAACGTCCTGACTTTC
D: -; J: TRBJ2-2; size: -; V: TRBV9; CDR3: CASRGDSGELFF; DNA: TGTGCCAGCAGGGGGGACTCCGGGGAGCTGTTTTTT
D: -; J: TRBJ1-2; size: -; V: TRBV25-1; CDR3: CASSEANSLYGYTF; DNA: TGTGCCAGCAGTGAAGCTAACAGCCTATATGGCTACACCTTC
D: TRBD1; J: TRBJ1-5; size: -; V: TRBV19; CDR3: CASSWTGDNQPQHF; DNA: TGTGCCAGTAGCTGGACAGGGGACAATCAGCCCCAGCATTTT
D: TRBD2; J: TRBJ2-3; size: -; V: TRBV10-2; CDR3: CASSEPKRDDTQYF; DNA: TGCGCCAGCAGTGAGCCGAAGCGGGACGATACGCAGTATTTT
D: -; J: TRBJ2-3; size: -; V: TRBV6-5; CDR3: CASRDGGTDTQYF; DNA: TGTGCCAGCAGAGACGGGGGCACAGATACGCAGTATTTT
D: TRBD1; J: TRBJ2-3; size: -; V: TRBV19; CDR3: CASSILNRGLDTQYF; DNA: TGTGCCAGTAGTATACTCAACAGGGGCCTAGATACGCAGTATTTT
D: TRBD1; J: TRBJ1-2; size: -; V: TRBV7-8; CDR3: CASSWGQNYGYTF; DNA: TGTGCCAGCAGCTGGGGACAGAACTATGGCTACACCTTC
D: TRBD2; J: TRBJ2-5; size: -; V: TRBV11-2; CDR3: CASSLGGGAVETQYF; DNA: TGTGCCAGCAGCTTAGGCGGGGGGGCTGTAGAGACCCAGTACTTC
D: -; J: TRBJ1-3; size: once; V: TRBV12-3/TRBV12-4; CDR3: CASSFSGGNTIYF; DNA: TGTGCCAGCAGTTTCTCCGGTGGAAACACCATATATTTT
D: -; J: TRBJ1-2; size: -; V: TRBV9; CDR3: CASSLLAAGSLYGYTF; DNA: TGTGCCAGCAGCCTTTTAGCCGCCGGGTCTCTCTATGGCTACACCTTC
D: TRBD1; J: TRBJ1-5; size: -; V: TRBV30; CDR3: CAWSRTGKHQPQHF; DNA: TGTGCCTGGAGTAGGACAGGGAAACACCAGCCCCAGCATTTT
D: TRBD1; J: TRBJ1-6; size: -; V: TRBV3-1/TRBV3-2; CDR3: CASSRSIVGQGDSPLHF; DNA: TGTGCCAGCAGCCGAAGTATAGTGGGACAGGGTGATTCACCCCTCCACTTT
D: -; J: TRBJ1-6; size: -; V: TRBV20-1; CDR3: CSAGGGDGQRLHF; DNA: TGCAGTGCTGGTGGGGGTGACGGACAGCGTCTCCACTTT
D: TRBD2; J: TRBJ2-5; size: -; V: TRBV7-8; CDR3: CASSLPMTSVETQYF; DNA: TGTGCCAGCAGCTTACCCATGACTAGCGTAGAGACCCAGTACTTC
D: TRBD2; J: TRBJ2-7; size: -; V: TRBV7-2; CDR3: CASSLASSGGLGQYF; DNA: TGTGCCAGCAGCTTAGCATCTAGCGGGGGCCTCGGGCAGTACTTC
D: TRBD1; J: TRBJ1-4; size: -; V: TRBV28; CDR3: CASSRTGVKEKLFF; DNA: TGTGCCAGCAGCCGGACAGGGGTGAAGGAAAAACTGTTTTTT
D: TRBD2; J: TRBJ2-3; size: -; V: TRBV2; CDR3: CASSLGLAGYTDTQYF; DNA: TGTGCCAGCAGCTTGGGACTAGCGGGATATACAGATACGCAGTATTTT
D: TRBD1; J: TRBJ1-1; size: -; V: TRBV18; CDR3: CASSPAGGSGRTEAFF; DNA: TGTGCCAGCTCACCTGCAGGGGGCTCCGGGCGCACTGAAGCTTTCTTT
D: -; J: TRBJ2-1; size: -; V: TRBV5-1; CDR3: CATSPGSSYNEQFF; DNA: TGCGCCACCTCCCCGGGAAGCTCCTACAATGAGCAGTTCTTC
D: -; J: TRBJ1-5; size: few; V: TRBV28; CDR3: CASSLPGIDNQPQHF; DNA: TGTGCCAGCAGTTTGCCCGGGATTGACAATCAGCCCCAGCATTTT
D: -; J: TRBJ2-3; size: -; V: TRBV6-5; CDR3: CASRIGQMGTDTQYF; DNA: TGTGCCAGCAGAATAGGACAGATGGGCACAGATACGCAGTATTTT
D: -; J: TRBJ2-7; size: -; V: TRBV18; CDR3: CASSPGGSYEQYF; DNA: TGTGCCAGCTCACCGGGGGGCTCCTACGAGCAGTACTTC
D: TRBD1; J: TRBJ1-5; size: -; V: TRBV19; CDR3: CASSIGSTGVSIQPQHF; DNA: TGTGCCAGTAGTATAGGCTCAACAGGGGTAAGCATCCAGCCCCAGCATTTT
D: -; J: TRBJ2-1; size: -; V: TRBV12-3/TRBV12-4; CDR3: CASRHTGSYEQFF; DNA: TGTGCCAGCAGACATACAGGGTCTTACGAGCAGTTCTTC
D: -; J: TRBJ1-2; size: -; V: TRBV6-5; CDR3: CASSYPGSRGYTF; DNA: TGTGCCAGCAGTTACCCAGGGTCACGGGGCTACACCTTC
D: TRBD2; J: TRBJ2-7; size: once; V: TRBV9; CDR3: CASSVGLAGDYEQYF; DNA: TGTGCCAGCAGCGTAGGGTTAGCGGGGGACTACGAGCAGTACTTC
D: -; J: TRBJ1-2; size: -; V: TRBV27; CDR3: CASSPLGRNYGYTF; DNA: TGTGCCAGCAGCCCGTTGGGGCGCAACTATGGCTACACCTTC
D: TRBD1; J: TRBJ1-3; size: -; V: TRBV5-4; CDR3: CASSAWTGVRNTIYF; DNA: TGTGCCAGCAGCGCCTGGACAGGGGTGCGAAACACCATATATTTT
D: -; J: TRBJ1-1; size: -; V: TRBV9; CDR3: CASSDREVEAFF; DNA: TGTGCCAGCAGCGACAGGGAAGTTGAAGCTTTCTTT
D: TRBD1; J: TRBJ2-2; size: once; V: TRBV6-4; CDR3: CASSMDRITGELFF; DNA: TGTGCCAGCAGCATGGACAGGATCACCGGGGAGCTGTTTTTT
D: TRBD1; J: TRBJ1-2; size: -; V: TRBV9; CDR3: CASSPGTGGWGYTF; DNA: TGTGCCAGCAGCCCAGGGACAGGGGGCTGGGGCTACACCTTC
D: -; J: TRBJ1-3; size: -; V: TRBV6-1; CDR3: CASSERRGGLWGNTIYF; DNA: TGTGCCAGCAGTGAACGCCGGGGGGGGCTATGGGGAAACACCATATATTTT
D: -; J: TRBJ2-2; size: -; V: TRBV5-4; CDR3: CASSPGYAGELFF; DNA: TGTGCCAGCAGTCCAGGGTATGCCGGGGAGCTGTTTTTT
D: TRBD2; J: TRBJ2-3; size: -; V: TRBV6-1; CDR3: CASSEWTSGTGRSTDTQYF; DNA: TGTGCCAGCAGTGAGTGGACTAGCGGGACAGGCCGTAGCACAGATACGCAGTATTTT
D: -; J: TRBJ1-1; size: -; V: TRBV28; CDR3: CASSLSGGGTEAFF; DNA: TGTGCCAGCAGTTTGAGCGGGGGTGGGACTGAAGCTTTCTTT
D: TRBD1; J: TRBJ2-1; size: -; V: TRBV5-1; CDR3: CASSSQTGGLNEQFF; DNA: TGCGCCAGCAGCTCACAGACAGGGGGTCTAAATGAGCAGTTCTTC
D: TRBD2; J: TRBJ2-5; size: -; V: TRBV24-1; CDR3: CATSDWGAGDPLGRETQYF; DNA: TGTGCCACCAGTGATTGGGGAGCGGGAGACCCCCTTGGGCGAGAGACCCAGTACTTC
D: -; J: TRBJ1-2; size: -; V: TRBV6-5; CDR3: CASSYSGASDYGYTF; DNA: TGTGCCAGCAGTTACTCGGGGGCCTCGGACTATGGCTACACCTTC
D: TRBD1; J: TRBJ2-7; size: few; V: TRBV9; CDR3: CASSTTGGPYEQYF; DNA: TGTGCCAGCAGCACGACAGGGGGCCCCTACGAGCAGTACTTC
D: -; J: TRBJ2-3; size: -; V: TRBV5-1; CDR3: CASSLRQVEGTDTQYF; DNA: TGCGCCAGCAGCTTGCGGCAGGTAGAAGGCACAGATACGCAGTATTTT
D: -; J: TRBJ2-7; size: -; V: TRBV5-4; CDR3: CASSSGTLTSYEQYF; DNA: TGTGCCAGCAGCTCCGGGACATTGACTTCCTACGAGCAGTACTTC
D: -; J: TRBJ1-5; size: once; V: TRBV30; CDR3: CAWSPNSYNQPQHF; DNA: TGTGCCTGGAGTCCCAACAGTTACAATCAGCCCCAGCATTTT
D: -; J: TRBJ1-1; size: -; V: TRBV19; CDR3: CASSHRVDGTEAFF; DNA: TGTGCCAGTAGCCACCGGGTAGATGGGACTGAAGCTTTCTTT
D: TRBD1; J: TRBJ2-7; size: once; V: TRBV7-6; CDR3: CASSLRGTGYEQYF; DNA: TGTGCCAGCAGCTTAAGGGGGACAGGTTACGAGCAGTACTTC
D: -; J: TRBJ1-2; size: -; V: TRBV2; CDR3: CASRDSRAAYGYTF; DNA: TGTGCCAGCAGGGACTCTAGGGCGGCCTATGGCTACACCTTC